Below are 30 T cell receptor beta chains sequenced from a single sample in a study of early T cells in non-severe SARS-CoV-2 infection. TCRdb re-called the 5' RACE reads with MiXCR, one entry per CDR3 protein. The sample lists under 85,000 distinct CDR3 sequences; approximately 12% were seen once. The sequences come from whole blood, collected at baseline. These receptors were obtained from an adult who was a healthcare worker with PCR-confirmed SARS-CoV-2 infection or an uninfected control (not recorded which). The donor label of this sample is uncertain.

This clonotype was observed at least ten times. The chain is built from TRBV14 and TRBJ2-3; TRBD2 matches at 8 bases. This CDR3 spans 18 amino acids. Per the germline V gene, CDR1 is SGHDN and CDR2 is FVKESK. Losses at the gene ends were 2 bases for V and 1 base for J; bases not matched to a gene: 11. For the CDR3, the DNA is TGTGCCAGCAGCCAACTCCGGAAACGGGGGGGCGGCACAGATACGCAGTATTTT. Encoded protein: CASSQLRKRGGGTDTQYF.

The chain joins TRBV5-6 to TRBJ1-2; D call uncertain. The CDR3 runs to 12 residues. V was trimmed by 4 bases and J by 8 bases, leaving 12 bases between them. The V gene's germline CDR1 is SGHDT and CDR2 YYEEEE. CDR3 sequence: CASSRGLKGYTF. DNA for the CDR3: TGTGCCAGCAGCAGAGGGTTGAAGGGCTACACCTTC.

The chain has TRBV24-1 and TRBJ2-5; TRBD1 matches 7 bases. The CDR3 contains 14 residues. Germline CDR1 and CDR2: KGHDR and SFDVKD. The J segment lost 5 bases and the V segment lost 2 bases, leaving 4 bases of the junction unmatched. In DNA, the CDR3 is TGTGCCACCAGTGATTCTCAGGGGGTTGAGACCCAGTACTTC. This codes for CATSDSQGVETQYF.

This clonotype came up many times. This chain uses TRBV11-2 with TRBJ2-5; D gene unclear. The germline V and J ends were trimmed by 3 bases and 2 bases, with 7 bases remaining between them. CDR1 SGHAT and CDR2 FQNNGV come from the germline V gene. The CDR3 sequence is 13 residues long. The CDR3 loop reads CASSFGSQETQYF. The CDR3 region has the DNA TGTGCCAGCAGCTTCGGCAGTCAAGAGACCCAGTACTTC. Full variable domain (outside the CDR3, taken from reference TRBV11-2 and TRBJ2-5): EAGVAQSPRYKIIEKRQSVAFWCNPISGHATLYWYQQILGQGPKLLIQFQNNGVVDDSQLPKDRFSAERLKGVDSTLKIQPAKLEDSAVYLCASSFGSQETQYFGPGTRLLVL.

This clonotype was detected ten times or more. V is TRBV7-8 and J is TRBJ2-7, with TRBD2 identical over 12 bases. Germline V CDR1 and CDR2: SGHVS, FQNEAQ. V was clipped by 5 bases and J by 1 base; unmatched bases: 9. The CDR3 is 17 residues long. The DNA for the CDR3 is TGTGCCAGCAGCCCAAATCGACTAGCGGGGGTTTCCTACGAGCAGTACTTC. It translates to CASSPNRLAGVSYEQYF.

This clonotype was seen at least ten times. The rearrangement uses TRBV29-1 and TRBJ2-5; D perhaps matches TRBD1 (5 bases). The ends were cut back, 5 bases at V and 2 bases at J, with 9 bases in the middle. CDR1 is SQVTM, CDR2 ANQGSEA, per germline. There are 12 residues in the CDR3. In nucleotides, the CDR3 is TGCAGCGTTCGCCCAGGGCAAGAGACCCAGTACTTC. The encoded protein is CSVRPGQETQYF.

J is TRBJ1-2 and V is TRBV6-1; a weak D match, TRBD1 (6 bases). Trimming cost V 7 bases and J 3 bases, with 12 bases left between them. CDR3 length: 13 amino acids. The germline V gene has CDR1 MNHNS and CDR2 SASEGT. This CDR3 reads CASTQGNYYGYTF. In DNA form, the CDR3 reads TGTGCCAGCACCCAGGGGAACTACTATGGCTACACCTTC.

This clonotype was observed a few times. The chain links TRBV7-8 to TRBJ2-2; 11 bases are shared with TRBD2. The CDR3 is 21 amino acids. The germline gives CDR1 SGHVS, CDR2 FQNEAQ. With 1 base clipped from V and 2 bases from J, the junction kept 15 bases outside the gene matches. The CDR3 here is CASSLGALLTSGSLNTGELFF. CDR3 in DNA: TGTGCCAGCAGCTTAGGGGCCCTTTTAACTAGCGGGAGTTTAAACACCGGGGAGCTGTTTTTT.

This clonotype came up many times. A read error may produce the germline difference seen at one junction end. CDR3 bases: TGTGCCAGCACCCAAGATACGACAGGGCTAGCGTCACCCCTCCACTTT. It specifies CASTQDTTGLASPLHF. This rearrangement joins TRBV3-1 to TRBJ1-6; 7 bases fit TRBD1. Germline V gives CDR1 LGHDT, CDR2 YNNKEL (reference sequence). CDR3 size: 16 residues. The whole variable domain, remainder taken from reference TRBV3-1 and TRBJ1-6, is DTAVSQTPKYLVTQMGNDKSIKCEQNLGHDTMYWYKQDSKKFLKIMFSYNNKELIINETVPNRFSPKSPDKAHLNLHINSLELGDSAVYFCASTQDTTGLASPLHFGNGTRLTVT.

This clonotype was found many times. This chain links TRBV7-9 with TRBJ1-2, with D uncertain. The germline gives CDR1 SEHNR, CDR2 FQNEAQ (reference sequence). V lost 10 bases and J lost 8, with 20 bases in between. This CDR3 is 13 amino acids long. CDR3 loop: CATPREEDGGYTF. The CDR3 DNA follows: TGTGCCACCCCCCGGGAAGAGGACGGCGGCTACACCTTC.

This clonotype came up a few times. The genes are TRBV6-6 and TRBJ2-7, with TRBD2 as a possible D gene (6 bases). The CDR3 is 16 amino acids. The V gene lost 0 bases and the J gene lost 7 bases, with 19 bases spanning the gap. The germline V gene has CDR1 MNHNY and CDR2 SVGAGI (reference sequence). CDR3 in DNA: TGTGCCAGCAGTTACTCTCCAGCGGGCCTCCCGGGGGAGCAGTACTTC. Protein: CASSYSPAGLPGEQYF.

This clonotype turned up a few times. The V call is TRBV7-3, the J call TRBJ2-1; tentative D call: TRBD2 (6 bases). The CDR3 is 14 amino acids. Germline CDR1 is SGHTA and CDR2 is FQGTGA. Trimming cost V 2 bases and J 4 bases, with 9 bases left between them. For the CDR3, the DNA is TGTGCCAGCAGCTTACGGGGGTCGTACAATGAGCAGTTCTTC. It specifies CASSLRGSYNEQFF.

The rearrangement links TRBV20-1 to TRBJ1-1; D may be TRBD1 (5 bases). Trimming removed 2 bases at V and 3 bases at J, with 16 bases between. Per germline, CDR1 DFQATT and CDR2 SNEGSKA (reference sequence). The CDR3 has 15 amino acids. DNA for the CDR3: TGCAGTGCTAGACTAGGGGCGCAAATCTACACTGAAGCTTTCTTT. Its translation: CSARLGAQIYTEAFF.

The rearrangement uses TRBV18 and TRBJ1-1, with 8 bases aligning to TRBD1. Germline trimming cut 2 bases from V and 5 bases from J; bases unmatched to any gene: 7. CDR3 length equals 15 residues. Germline V CDR1 and CDR2: KGHSH, LQKENI. In nucleotides, the CDR3 is TGTGCCAGCTCACCATCACAGGGGGAGAGGACTGAAGCTTTCTTT. Translating gives CASSPSQGERTEAFF.

The chain recombines TRBV5-1 with TRBJ1-1, with a possible D match to TRBD1 (5 bases). The CDR3 has 14 residues. CDR1 and CDR2 from the germline V gene are SGHRS and YFSETQ. The V and J ends lost 3 bases and 4 bases respectively, with 13 bases between them. CDR3 coding DNA: TGCGCCAGCAGCTCCGCGGGGGTGACCACTGAAGCTTTCTTT. Translation gives CASSSAGVTTEAFF.

This clonotype was counted at least ten times. This chain joins TRBV12-3 or TRBV12-4 and TRBJ2-1; D gene uncertain. V lost 6 bases to trimming and J lost 6 bases, with 9 bases between them. The CDR3 is 12 residues long. The DNA of the CDR3 is TGTGCCAGCAGCCCTGCCCCCAATGAGCAGTTCTTC. It specifies CASSPAPNEQFF.

This clonotype was seen only a few times. The chain carries TRBV20-1 and TRBJ2-1; TRBD2 matches at 12 bases. CDR1 and CDR2 (germline): DFQATT, SNEGSKA (reference sequence). Losses at the gene ends were 6 bases for V and 8 bases for J; bases not matched to a gene: 11. CDR3 length equals 15 residues. The CDR3 nucleotides read TGCAGTGCGCCCCACCTAGCGGGGGGGTTAGATGAGCAGTTCTTC. It translates to CSAPHLAGGLDEQFF.

The rearrangement joins TRBV29-1 to TRBJ1-2; 7 nucleotides match TRBD1. J gave up 7 bases and V 0 bases, and 8 bases lay outside the gene matches. The germline gives CDR1 SQVTM, CDR2 ANQGSEA. The CDR3 runs 14 residues. The CDR3 loop is CSVEDPRRGSGYTF. The CDR3 coding sequence is TGCAGCGTTGAAGACCCTCGCAGGGGGTCTGGCTACACCTTC.

The chain has TRBV18 and TRBJ1-1; D call uncertain. Trimming removed 0 bases from V and 7 bases from J, with 12 bases in between. The CDR3 loop spans 14 amino acids. Germline V gives CDR1 KGHSH, CDR2 LQKENI. The CDR3 region has the DNA TGTGCCAGCTCACCACCTTCAGGAACAATTGAAGCTTTCTTT. It codes for CASSPPSGTIEAFF.

In this sample, this clonotype turned up a few times. The CDR3 DNA reads as TGCGCCAGCAGCTTGCACAGGGTGGACACTGAAGCTTTCTTT. Translation: CASSLHRVDTEAFF. The gene calls are TRBV5-1 and TRBJ1-1; TRBD1 might be the D (6 bases). Trimming took 1 base from V and 3 from J, leaving 10 bases between them. The germline CDR1 and CDR2 sequences are SGHRS and YFSETQ. This CDR3 spans 14 amino acids.

This clonotype was seen only once. The rearrangement uses TRBV3-1 and TRBJ2-1, with D perhaps TRBD1 (5 bases). The CDR3 sequence is 11 residues long. Per the germline V gene, CDR1 is LGHDT and CDR2 is YNNKEL (reference sequence). The germline V and J ends were trimmed by 1 base and 13 bases, with 8 bases remaining between them. CDR3 protein: CASSQVDTQFF. The CDR3, as DNA: TGTGCCAGCAGCCAAGTGGACACACAGTTCTTC.

This chain links TRBV7-6 with TRBJ1-1, with D uncertain. The CDR3 has 14 residues. V was cut by 3 bases and J by 1 base, with 9 bases left in between. The V gene's germline CDR1 is SGHVS and CDR2 FNYEAQ. DNA for the CDR3: TGTGCCAGCAGCTTGAGGGCTCAGAACACTGAAGCTTTCTTT. Its protein product is CASSLRAQNTEAFF.

CDR3 bases: TGTGCCAGCAGGGGACAGGGTCCTGGCTACACCTTC. Translation: CASRGQGPGYTF. The chain carries TRBV9 and TRBJ1-2; 9 bases fit TRBD1. Germline V gene sequence: CDR1 SGDLS, CDR2 YYNGEE. Unmatched junction bases numbered 3, after V lost 5 bases and J lost 7 bases. The CDR3 spans 12 residues.

A note on this clonotype: A read error may be the cause here, since a much bigger clone is one base away. The chain employs TRBV20-1 and TRBJ2-3; D is uncertain. The J call may be in error: the DNA end matches TRBJ1-5 better. Germline V gene data show CDR1 as DFQATT and CDR2 as SNEGSKA (reference sequence). The CDR3 runs to 13 residues. The CDR3 nucleotides are TGCAGTGCTAGGTCGGGAGGGCCTTATACGCAGCATTTT. Translated: CSARSGGPYTQHF.

The J gene is TRBJ2-5, the V gene TRBV7-2, with 11 bases aligning to TRBD2. The trim removed 5 bases at V and 3 bases at J, leaving 2 bases unmatched. The CDR3 length is 14 residues. Germline CDR1 SGHTA, CDR2 FQGNSA. CDR3 amino acids: CASSPLAGEETQYF. CDR3 DNA: TGTGCCAGCAGCCCACTAGCGGGGGAAGAGACCCAGTACTTC.

The chain has TRBV7-9 and TRBJ2-7; a weak D match, TRBD1 (7 bases). V lost 3 bases and J 3 bases, leaving 15 bases between the germline ends. This CDR3 has 15 amino acids. CDR1 is SEHNR, CDR2 FQNEAQ, per germline (reference sequence). The chain's CDR3 is CASSLFQGGRYEQYF. CDR3 DNA sequence: TGTGCCAGCAGCTTGTTTCAGGGGGGTCGCTACGAGCAGTACTTC.

This clonotype has only a few counts. The chain combines TRBV19 with TRBJ1-5, with D unresolved. The V end lost 7 bases, the J end lost 0 bases, and 16 bases lay between the germline ends. Germline lookup yields CDR1 LNHDA and CDR2 SQIVND (reference sequence). The CDR3 contains 16 residues. CDR3 residues: CASTDTDLYSNQPQHF. In DNA form, the CDR3 reads TGTGCCAGTACTGACACGGACCTTTATAGCAATCAGCCCCAGCATTTT.

This chain connects TRBV7-3 to TRBJ1-6; D is perhaps TRBD1 (6 bases). V shed 4 bases and J shed 7 bases, with 11 bases lying between them. The CDR3 sequence is 14 residues long. CDR1 and CDR2 from the germline V gene are SGHTA and FQGTGA. CDR3: CASSSHGQNSPLHF. In DNA, the CDR3 is TGTGCCAGCAGCTCGCACGGACAGAATTCACCCCTCCACTTT.

This clonotype came up a few times. CDR3 coding DNA: TGTGCCAGCAGCGTACGCGGTAGCTCCTACAATGAGCAGTTCTTC. Translated, it gives CASSVRGSSYNEQFF. V usage is TRBV9 and J usage is TRBJ2-1; no reliable D call. CDR3 size: 15 residues. Trimming removed 1 base from V and 0 bases from J, with 8 bases in between. In germline, CDR1 is SGDLS, CDR2 YYNGEE. The whole variable domain, filled in from reference TRBV9 and TRBJ2-1, reads DSGVTQTPKHLITATGQRVTLRCSPRSGDLSVYWYQQSLDQGLQFLIQYYNGEERAKGNILERFSAQQFPDLHSELNLSSLELGDSALYFCASSVRGSSYNEQFFGPGTRLTVL.

This clonotype has a handful of counts. The rearrangement links TRBV5-4 to TRBJ2-1; no clear D gene. The ends were cut back, 4 bases at V and 4 bases at J, with 9 bases in the middle. CDR3 length: 13 residues. The V gene's germline CDR1 is SGHNT and CDR2 YYREEE (reference sequence). The CDR3 loop reads CASSIPVYNEQFF. For the CDR3, the DNA is TGTGCCAGCAGCATCCCTGTGTACAATGAGCAGTTCTTC.